This T cell receptor (beta chain) was observed in a study of cytomegalovirus exposure and HLA in healthy donors. Germline values: CDR1 SNHLY, CDR2 FYNNEI. The V end was cut by 7 bases, the J end by 2 bases, with 14 bases between. The CDR3 is 14 residues long. Researchers ran the PCR with 60 Vbeta and 13 Jbeta primers. Sequencing was performed with immunoSEQ multiplex PCR; in TCRdb, only in-frame clones are kept and a portion is missing. This sample has approximately 190,000 clones, with 77% found just once. The clonotype comes from a woman in her thirties in good health and CMV-seropositive. The sequenced material came from PBMCs. V usage is TRBV2 and J usage is TRBJ1-2, with a possible D match to TRBD1 (5 bases). DNA for the CDR3: TGTGCCAGCACACAGGAAAAACTCAACTATGGCTACACCTTC. This translates into CASTQEKLNYGYTF.